The rows below give T cell receptor beta chains drawn from one sample of a study of vaccination effects on CD4 cells after COVID-19. These TCRs' antigens remain unknown. Repertoires were generated with immunoSEQ multiplex PCR, while TCRdb's copy carries only in-frame clones and drops some. Of about 35,000 clones in the sample, roughly 86% are singletons; the top ten hold over 1.2%. Sequencing was performed on CD4+ T cells from PBMCs cultured with HCoV-NL63 spike peptides, taken after COVID-19 vaccination. The origin of the receptors is a human donor who received a COVID-19 vaccine. Some clones in this sample may be carry-over from other donors' samples. The CDR3 runs from the conserved cysteine through the conserved F or W. Fields, in order: D gene, J gene, clone size, V gene, CDR3 protein, CDR3 DNA. D genes are given only for firm matches. Rows may omit the clone size; those that give it use once, few, many or a size class.

d_call: .; j_call: TRBJ2-2; clone_size: .; v_call: TRBV18; cdr3_aa: CASSPSLGSGELFF; cdr3_nt: TGTGCCAGCTCACCATCGCTGGGGTCCGGGGAGCTGTTTTTT
d_call: TRBD1; j_call: TRBJ2-1; clone_size: .; v_call: TRBV5-1; cdr3_aa: CASSTTGGYNEQFF; cdr3_nt: TGCGCCAGCAGCACGACAGGGGGCTACAATGAGCAGTTCTTC
d_call: .; j_call: TRBJ2-2; clone_size: .; v_call: TRBV5-1; cdr3_aa: CASSLDSFGELFF; cdr3_nt: TGCGCCAGCAGCTTGGACTCCTTCGGGGAGCTGTTTTTT
d_call: .; j_call: TRBJ1-1; clone_size: .; v_call: TRBV3-1/TRBV3-2; cdr3_aa: CASSQSRLLAFF; cdr3_nt: TGTGCCAGCAGCCAGTCGCGTTTGTTAGCTTTCTTT
d_call: .; j_call: TRBJ1-5; clone_size: .; v_call: TRBV3-1/TRBV3-2; cdr3_aa: CASSQSRGGQPQHF; cdr3_nt: TGTGCCAGCAGCCAATCACGGGGGGGGCAGCCCCAGCATTTT
d_call: .; j_call: TRBJ2-5; clone_size: .; v_call: TRBV11-2; cdr3_aa: CASSLEQAGRETQYF; cdr3_nt: TGTGCCAGCAGCTTAGAACAGGCTGGGCGGGAGACCCAGTACTTC
d_call: TRBD2; j_call: TRBJ2-1; clone_size: .; v_call: TRBV7-2; cdr3_aa: CASSLQRPGLAGGLEQFF; cdr3_nt: TGTGCCAGCAGCTTACAGCGCCCGGGACTAGCGGGGGGGCTTGAGCAGTTCTTC
d_call: .; j_call: TRBJ1-5; clone_size: few; v_call: TRBV19; cdr3_aa: CASSISVISNQPQHF; cdr3_nt: TGTGCCAGTAGTATTTCGGTTATTAGCAATCAGCCCCAGCATTTT
d_call: .; j_call: TRBJ2-5; clone_size: .; v_call: TRBV12-1; cdr3_aa: CASSSGTSIVETQYF; cdr3_nt: TGTGCCAGCAGTTCCGGGACTAGCATAGTAGAGACCCAGTACTTC
d_call: .; j_call: TRBJ2-5; clone_size: .; v_call: TRBV29-1; cdr3_aa: CSGGDGTQYF; cdr3_nt: TGCAGCGGTGGCGATGGGACCCAGTACTTC
d_call: .; j_call: TRBJ2-5; clone_size: .; v_call: TRBV24-1; cdr3_aa: CATAPAGVRETQYF; cdr3_nt: TGTGCCACGGCCCCGGCAGGGGTCCGAGAGACCCAGTACTTC
d_call: TRBD1; j_call: TRBJ1-1; clone_size: few; v_call: TRBV30; cdr3_aa: CAWVKQGIDTEAFF; cdr3_nt: TGTGCCTGGGTAAAACAGGGGATAGATACTGAAGCTTTCTTT
d_call: TRBD1; j_call: TRBJ1-5; clone_size: .; v_call: TRBV5-5; cdr3_aa: CASSFVFQDRAGQPQHF; cdr3_nt: TGTGCCAGCAGCTTTGTGTTCCAAGACAGGGCAGGCCAGCCCCAGCATTTT
d_call: TRBD2; j_call: TRBJ2-3; clone_size: .; v_call: TRBV7-2; cdr3_aa: CASRGVVAGRDTQYF; cdr3_nt: TGTGCCAGCAGGGGAGTGGTAGCGGGGCGGGATACGCAGTATTTT
d_call: .; j_call: TRBJ2-1; clone_size: few; v_call: TRBV19; cdr3_aa: CASSKIEGRGGNEQFF; cdr3_nt: TGTGCCAGTAGTAAAATTGAGGGCCGGGGTGGCAATGAGCAGTTCTTC
d_call: .; j_call: TRBJ2-1; clone_size: .; v_call: TRBV27; cdr3_aa: CVRARVSQWNNEQFF; cdr3_nt: TGTGTCCGGGCCCGAGTTTCTCAATGGAACAATGAGCAGTTCTTC
d_call: .; j_call: TRBJ2-1; clone_size: medium-sized; v_call: TRBV7-2; cdr3_aa: CASSSYLEKEQFF; cdr3_nt: TGTGCCAGCAGCTCCTACCTTGAGAAGGAGCAGTTCTTC
d_call: .; j_call: TRBJ1-1; clone_size: .; v_call: TRBV19; cdr3_aa: CASSTRANTEAFF; cdr3_nt: TGTGCCAGTAGTACCAGGGCGAACACTGAAGCTTTCTTT
d_call: .; j_call: TRBJ1-4; clone_size: .; v_call: TRBV5-6; cdr3_aa: CASASGTSNEKLFF; cdr3_nt: TGTGCCAGCGCGTCCGGGACAAGTAATGAAAAACTGTTTTTT
d_call: TRBD2; j_call: TRBJ2-1; clone_size: .; v_call: TRBV18; cdr3_aa: CASSPLAGVSEQFF; cdr3_nt: TGTGCCAGCTCACCACTAGCGGGGGTATCTGAGCAGTTCTTC
d_call: TRBD2; j_call: TRBJ2-5; clone_size: .; v_call: TRBV4-1; cdr3_aa: CASSRLAGVETQYF; cdr3_nt: TGCGCCAGCAGCCGTCTAGCGGGAGTGGAGACCCAGTACTTC
d_call: .; j_call: TRBJ2-5; clone_size: .; v_call: TRBV28; cdr3_aa: CASRAGGLETQYF; cdr3_nt: TGTGCCAGCAGGGCAGGGGGGTTGGAGACCCAGTACTTC
d_call: TRBD1; j_call: TRBJ2-2; clone_size: .; v_call: TRBV9; cdr3_aa: CASSPRQGRTSQELFF; cdr3_nt: TGTGCCAGCAGCCCACGACAGGGGCGGACTTCTCAGGAGCTGTTTTTT
d_call: .; j_call: TRBJ1-5; clone_size: .; v_call: TRBV24-1; cdr3_aa: CATSDPNQPQHF; cdr3_nt: TGTGCCACCAGTGATCCTAATCAGCCCCAGCATTTT
d_call: TRBD1; j_call: TRBJ1-2; clone_size: .; v_call: TRBV19; cdr3_aa: CASSSPGTGNGYTF; cdr3_nt: TGTGCCAGTAGTTCCCCCGGGACAGGGAATGGCTACACCTTC
d_call: .; j_call: TRBJ2-3; clone_size: .; v_call: TRBV6-6; cdr3_aa: CAAVRGADRADTQYF; cdr3_nt: TGTGCAGCAGTTAGAGGGGCAGATCGGGCAGATACGCAGTATTTT